The sequence of this TCR beta chain was determined in a study of cytomegalovirus exposure and HLA in healthy donors. Study overall: Unique TCR beta sequences numbering approximately 120 million came from approximately 180 million T cells in an earlier analysis. Study-level results: Accurate prediction of HLA-A and HLA-B alleles (for most subjects) was reportedly achieved from TCR beta sequences.

The CDR3 is 16 amino acids. The V gene's germline CDR1 is LGHNA and CDR2 YSLEER. V lost 0 bases, J lost 2 bases, and 7 bases stayed unmatched. Primers for the PCR totalled 60 Vbeta and 13 Jbeta. The repertoire was sequenced with immunoSEQ multiplex PCR; TCRdb's copy has only in-frame clones and lacks some. The sample comprises about 130,000 clones, over 75% of which are singletons, and 1.7% rests with the top ten. With respect to this clone: The antigen remains undetermined.

Sequenced material: PBMCs. The chain uses TRBV4-3 and TRBJ2-7; 7 bases fit TRBD2. The receptor's source is a boy under 18 in good health and CMV-seronegative. The CDR3 loop is CASSQDRLAATYEQYF. The DNA of the CDR3 is TGCGCCAGCAGCCAAGATCGGCTAGCGGCGACCTACGAGCAGTACTTC.